This TCR beta chain was obtained from a study of CD8 T cells in Susac syndrome (dated 2019 in TCRdb). Background on the whole study: Whether CD8+ T cell activation and differentiation in Susac syndrome was antigen driven was tested using repertoire sequencing. The study compared CD8+ T cell repertoire clonality among eleven to twelve healthy donors, around 14 Susac syndrome patients and approximately 16 multiple sclerosis patients. General conclusions and limits of the study: The number of individuals in the TCR sequencing and HLA analysis was recognized as being relatively small.

After removal of 4 bases from V and 3 bases from J, the junction retains 6 bases not matched to a gene. From the germline V gene, CDR1 is SGDLS and CDR2 is YYNGEE. The CDR3 runs 14 amino acids, cysteine and phenylalanine included. The sequence is cut down to CDR3 DNA, 42 bases in frame from base 1. Notes on this clonotype: Its target antigen remains unknown. Base qualities are missing; no much larger clone stands one base away.

RNA was extracted using the RNeasy kit, and roughly 0.5 to 1 microgram was reverse transcribed with random hexamers. TCR beta CDR3 regions were amplified with the immunoSEQ multiplex PCR assay covering 54 Vbeta and 13 Jbeta segments. Bias from PCR amplification was corrected by using a synthetic template baseline for primer optimization and for computational correction. Concerning the study's data processing: Reads were annotated to V, D and J genes according to IMGT and were analyzed with immunoSEQ Analyzer, with only productive sequences retained. Clonality was calculated as one minus the Shannon entropy normalized by log2 of the number of productive unique sequences. For each patient and control, public and private clones were evaluated within the 100 most prevalent clones. A clone was defined as Susac-specific if it was absent from the healthy and MS cohorts, from 1052 published viral clones and from other ImmuneACCESS disease sequences. TCRdb redid the processing of the public reads, applying fastp at Q25 and MiXCR, and retained in-frame beta chains. When rows share a CDR3 protein, they turn into one entry using the most common DNA and genes. For this entry, the V and J calls and clone size follow TCRdb and not the study's own pipeline. The sample has about 280,000 distinct CDR3 sequences on record, 70% to 90% of them singletons. Clones ranked in the top ten supply around 0.12% of the sample.

Peripheral blood CD8+ and CD4+ T cells from healthy donors, Susac syndrome patients and multiple sclerosis patients were profiled by high-throughput TCR beta sequencing. Treatment-naive patients with stable or active relapsing-remitting disease fulfilling revised McDonald criteria were used as multiple sclerosis controls. Bulk CD8+ and CD4+ T cells were purified magnetically by negative isolation, whereas CD8+ TEMRA cells were enriched by FACS. Blood was collected in EDTA tubes and processed within 24 hours, with PBMCs isolated through density gradient centrifugation. PBMCs destined for TCR sequencing were cryopreserved in liquid nitrogen and later thawed in a 37 °C water bath. A purity of at least 90% was achieved for sorted or isolated CD4+, CD8+ and CD8+ TEMRA cells.

Material: CD8+ T cells from PBMCs. This TCR was sampled from a human donor with multiple sclerosis. The V gene is TRBV9 and the J gene is TRBJ2-7, and 8 bases in between align with TRBD1. CDR3 protein: CASSPQGADYEQYF. The DNA sequence follows: TGTGCCAGCAGCCCTCAGGGGGCCGACTACGAGCAGTACTTC.